This is a list of T cell receptor beta chains from one sample in a study of blood T cells in healthy people across ages. TCRdb reprocessed the 5' RACE reads with MiXCR, giving one entry per CDR3 protein. Of around 1,000,000 distinct CDR3 sequences listed, 20% to 25% are singletons. The sample was also linked to a second study, of T cells of mothers and their children.

The sequenced sample consisted of blood. These receptors were collected from a girl aged 2-9 years in good health. The CDR3 runs from the conserved cysteine through the conserved F or W. The D gene is left open where the match is weak. The size field is filled for only some rows; it gives once, few, many or a size class.

size	D	V	J	CDR3	DNA
-	TRBD2	TRBV28	TRBJ2-3	CASSSGTSGISTDTQYF	TGTGCCAGCAGTTCCGGGACTAGCGGCATTAGCACAGATACGCAGTATTTT
-	-	TRBV28	TRBJ1-6	CATVTGNSPLHF	TGTGCCACCGTAACAGGGAATTCACCCCTCCACTTT
-	TRBD1	TRBV13	TRBJ2-7	CASRAIRDRVAIEQYF	TGTGCCAGCAGAGCAATCCGGGACAGGGTGGCCATCGAGCAGTACTTC
-	TRBD1	TRBV7-9	TRBJ1-5	CASSSWTGHSNQPQHF	TGTGCCAGCAGCTCCTGGACAGGACATAGCAATCAGCCCCAGCATTTT
-	-	TRBV20-1	TRBJ1-1	CGAVWGVTEAFF	TGCGGTGCTGTTTGGGGGGTCACTGAAGCTTTCTTT
-	-	TRBV21-1	TRBJ2-2	CASTSLRRALAGELFF	TGTGCCAGCACCAGCCTTAGAAGGGCGTTAGCCGGGGAGCTGTTTTTT
-	-	TRBV11-2	TRBJ2-1	CASAGEGSKVYNEQFF	TGTGCCAGCGCAGGAGAGGGGTCTAAGGTCTACAATGAGCAGTTCTTC
-	TRBD1	TRBV28	TRBJ2-3	CASSPRTGGADTQYF	TGTGCCAGCAGTCCGCGGACAGGGGGCGCAGATACGCAGTACTTT
-	-	TRBV5-1	TRBJ2-1	CASSFGTYNEQFF	TGCGCCAGCAGCTTCGGGACTTACAATGAGCAGTTCTTC
few	-	TRBV12-3/TRBV12-4	TRBJ2-7	CASTLDGISYEQYF	TGTGCCAGCACCCTGGACGGTATCTCCTACGAGCAGTACTTC
few	TRBD2	TRBV5-1	TRBJ2-7	CASSLEAGVAYEQYF	TGCGCCAGCAGCTTGGAGGCGGGAGTTGCCTACGAGCAGTACTTC
few	-	TRBV27	TRBJ2-5	CASSSVRRGFQYF	TGTGCCAGCAGTTCAGTCAGGAGGGGCTTCCAGTACTTC
few	TRBD1	TRBV29-1	TRBJ1-4	CSALPLGQPNEKLFF	TGCAGCGCTCTCCCGCTGGGACAGCCTAATGAAAAACTGTTTTTT
-	-	TRBV24-1	TRBJ2-1	CATSDFRAESYNEQFF	TGTGCCACCAGTGATTTTAGAGCGGAATCCTACAATGAGCAGTTCTTC
-	-	TRBV7-9	TRBJ1-2	CASSSEDALGYTF	TGTGCCAGCAGCTCCGAAGATGCTCTCGGCTACACCTTC
-	-	TRBV5-4	TRBJ1-1	CASSSPFGGNTEAFF	TGTGCCAGCAGCTCCCCCTTCGGGGGTAACACTGAAGCTTTCTTT
-	-	TRBV5-1	TRBJ2-4	CASKWGDKNIQYF	TGCGCCAGCAAGTGGGGTGATAAAAACATTCAGTACTTC
few	-	TRBV4-3	TRBJ1-6	CASSQGVGEQNSPLHF	TGCGCCAGCAGCCAAGGAGTTGGAGAACAGAATTCACCCCTCCACTTT
-	-	TRBV18	TRBJ2-2	CASPAQGNTGELFF	TGTGCCAGCCCGGCACAAGGGAACACCGGGGAGCTGTTTTTT
-	-	TRBV7-3	TRBJ1-6	CASSQLSSGNNSPLHF	TGTGCCAGCAGCCAGCTAAGTTCGGGGAATAATTCACCCCTCCACTTT
-	-	TRBV29-1	TRBJ2-2	CSVVESGELFF	TGCAGCGTTGTCGAGTCCGGGGAGCTGTTTTTT
-	TRBD1	TRBV20-1	TRBJ1-2	CSASPSRGPYGYTF	TGCAGTGCTAGCCCCTCCAGGGGGCCCTATGGCTACACCTTC
-	TRBD1	TRBV6-5	TRBJ1-1	CASSYAGGTEAFF	TGTGCCAGCAGTTATGCAGGGGGCACTGAAGCTTTCTTT
-	-	TRBV27	TRBJ2-1	CASSRELQGNEQFF	TGTGCCAGCAGCCGGGAGCTCCAGGGCAATGAGCAGTTCTTC
-	-	TRBV29-1	TRBJ2-7	CSVVFSASSYEQYF	TGCAGCGTTGTATTCTCGGCCTCATCCTACGAGCAGTACTTC
-	TRBD2	TRBV7-9	TRBJ2-3	CASSSSTSGRLTDTQYF	TGTGCCAGCAGCTCCTCCACTAGCGGGAGACTCACAGATACGCAGTATTTT
few	TRBD2	TRBV28	TRBJ2-7	CASSLTPPASGKHEQYF	TGTGCCAGCAGTTTGACCCCTCCGGCTAGCGGGAAACACGAGCAGTACTTC
few	-	TRBV2	TRBJ1-3	CASSARNSGNTIYF	TGTGCCAGCAGCGCAAGAAACTCTGGAAACACCATATATTTT
few	TRBD2	TRBV11-2	TRBJ2-5	CASSTPRTDTSGRALFF	TGTGCCAGCAGCACCCCACGGACCGATACTAGCGGGAGGGCCCTGTTCTTC
few	TRBD1	TRBV2	TRBJ1-2	CASSITPGQVDYGYTF	TGTGCCAGCAGCATAACACCGGGACAGGTAGACTATGGCTACACCTTC
-	TRBD1	TRBV5-1	TRBJ2-2	CASSFAGGDFTGELFF	TGCGCCAGCAGCTTCGCAGGGGGCGACTTCACCGGGGAGCTGTTTTTT
few	TRBD2	TRBV3-1	TRBJ2-5	CASSRLAGGSRETQYF	TGTGCCAGCAGCCGACTAGCGGGGGGGTCTCGAGAGACCCAGTACTTC
many	TRBD2	TRBV9	TRBJ2-3	CASSVGLAGGAESLQYF	TGTGCCAGCAGCGTAGGCCTAGCGGGGGGGGCTGAGTCTCTGCAGTATTTT
few	TRBD2	TRBV24-1	TRBJ2-4	CATSDSSGGAGSGNIQYF	TGTGCCACCAGTGATAGTAGCGGGGGGGCCGGATCGGGAAACATTCAGTACTTC
-	TRBD1	TRBV3-1	TRBJ2-4	CASSRRQGVAKNIQYF	TGTGCCAGCAGCCGCCGACAGGGGGTAGCCAAAAACATTCAGTACTTC
-	-	TRBV7-2	TRBJ2-3	CASSLAPSPDTQYF	TGTGCCAGCAGCTTAGCTCCCTCCCCTGATACGCAGTATTTT
-	-	TRBV9	TRBJ2-7	CASSVALSGTYEQYF	TGTGCCAGCAGCGTAGCTCTGTCGGGTACCTACGAGCAGTACTTC
-	-	TRBV21-1	TRBJ2-7	CASSKGRPPGLAGVSTLGNEQYF	TGTGCCAGCAGCAAAGGCCGGCCTCCGGGACTAGCGGGGGTTTCTACCCTTGGGAACGAGCAGTACTTC
-	TRBD1	TRBV7-2	TRBJ1-3	CASTTGAEPGNTIYF	TGTGCCAGCACCACAGGGGCGGAACCTGGAAACACCATATATTTT
few	TRBD2	TRBV4-3	TRBJ2-5	CASSHGGGAGETQYF	TGCGCCAGCAGCCACGGCGGGGGGGCCGGAGAGACCCAGTACTTC
-	-	TRBV3-1	TRBJ2-2	CASSQGVINTGELFF	TGTGCCAGCAGCCAAGGGGTGATCAACACCGGGGAGCTGTTTTTT